The next 8 T cell receptor beta chains were all read from a single sample in a study of cytomegalovirus exposure and HLA in healthy donors. Primers included in the PCR were 60 Vbeta and 13 Jbeta primers. Clones were read by immunoSEQ multiplex PCR, and TCRdb kept only the in-frame ones, dropping some. The sample has about 130,000 clones, 65% to 75% seen once. The specimen sequenced was PBMCs. The receptors stem from a woman aged 45-65 years in good health and CMV-seropositive.

V is TRBV5-4 and J is TRBJ2-1; the match to TRBD2 covers 14 bases. This CDR3 spans 14 amino acids. CDR1 and CDR2 (germline): SGHNT, YYREEE (reference sequence). Germline trimming cut 10 bases from V and 5 bases from J; bases unmatched to any gene: 5. This chain's CDR3 is CAGGLAGANNEQFF. The CDR3 coding sequence is TGTGCCGGGGGACTAGCGGGGGCCAACAATGAGCAGTTCTTC. Together with reference TRBV5-4 and TRBJ2-1, the CDR3 gives the full variable domain: ETGVTQSPTHLIKTRGQQVTLRCSSQSGHNTVSWYQQALGQGPQFIFQYYREEENGRGNFPPRFSGLQFPNYSSELNVNALELDDSALYLCAGGLAGANNEQFFGPGTRLTVL.

The J gene is TRBJ1-1, the V gene TRBV4-2, with TRBD1 identical over 9 bases. V was clipped by 2 bases and J by 4 bases; unmatched bases: 8. Germline CDR1 LGHNA, CDR2 YNFKEQ. This CDR3 is built from 16 residues. As DNA, the CDR3 is TGTGCCAGCAGCCAACACACAGGGACAGGGACCACTGAAGCTTTCTTT. Encoded protein: CASSQHTGTGTTEAFF.

This sequence joins TRBV6-1 and TRBJ2-1, with 7 bases lining up with TRBD1. The CDR3 covers 15 residues. V lost 8 bases to trimming and J lost 6 bases; unmatched junction nucleotides: 13. Germline CDR1 is MNHNS and CDR2 is SASEGT. For the CDR3, the DNA is TGTGCCAGCGACTACCGGGACAGTTTCTTCAATGAGCAGTTCTTC. Protein product: CASDYRDSFFNEQFF.

The chain employs TRBV12-5 and TRBJ1-4; D is possibly TRBD1 (6 bases). CDR1 and CDR2 from the germline V gene are LGHNT and FRNRAP. This CDR3 spans 16 amino acids. V dropped 0 bases and J dropped 12 bases, with 20 bases sitting between them. CDR3 bases: TGTGCTAGTGGTTTGGTACGGACAGAACACAACGGTGAACTGTTTTTT. Residues: CASGLVRTEHNGELFF.

This clone was detected only once. The rearrangement links TRBV7-2 to TRBJ2-5; D is ambiguous. The CDR3 totals 13 residues. Per the germline V gene, CDR1 is SGHTA and CDR2 is FQGNSA. Trimming removed 1 base from V and 5 bases from J, with 8 bases in between. In nucleotides, the CDR3 is TGTGCCAGCAGCTTAGTGGCTTCGGAGACCCAGTACTTC. It is translated as CASSLVASETQYF.

The chain recombines TRBV6-5 with TRBJ2-5; 8 positions agree with TRBD2. J lost 4 bases, V lost 6 bases, and 10 bases had no gene match. This CDR3 region has 15 residues. Germline V CDR1 and CDR2: MNHEY, SVGAGI. This chain's CDR3 is CASSRAGGGRETQYF. DNA for the CDR3: TGTGCCAGCAGCCGGGCCGGGGGGGGGCGAGAGACCCAGTACTTC.

Concerning this clone: The junction differs from germline at one of its ends, possibly a read error. V gene TRBV5-4 combines with J gene TRBJ1-1, with TRBD1 identical over 8 bases. From germline, CDR1 is SGHNT and CDR2 YYREEE (reference sequence). The CDR3 spans 13 residues. The CDR3 region has the DNA TGTGCCGGCAGACCGGACAGGGAGGGTGAAGCTTTCTTT. As protein: CAGRPDREGEAFF. The full variable domain, in which reference TRBV5-4 and TRBJ1-1 provide the parts outside the CDR3, is ETGVTQSPTHLIKTRGQQVTLRCSSQSGHNTVSWYQQALGQGPQFIFQYYREEENGRGNFPPRFSGLQFPNYSSELNVNALELDDSALYLCAGRPDREGEAFFGQGTRLTVV.

Comment on this clone: Other nucleotide sequences in the sample specify the same CDR3. The rearrangement joins TRBV11-3 to TRBJ2-3; TRBD2 agrees at 8 bases. The CDR3 has 15 amino acids. Trimming cost V 6 bases and J 5 bases; bases outside gene matches: 10. Germline loops: CDR1 SGHNT, CDR2 YENEEA. CDR3 amino acids: CASSRDGGGLDTQYF. The DNA for the CDR3 is TGTGCCAGCAGTCGCGACGGGGGGGGCCTAGATACGCAGTATTTT.